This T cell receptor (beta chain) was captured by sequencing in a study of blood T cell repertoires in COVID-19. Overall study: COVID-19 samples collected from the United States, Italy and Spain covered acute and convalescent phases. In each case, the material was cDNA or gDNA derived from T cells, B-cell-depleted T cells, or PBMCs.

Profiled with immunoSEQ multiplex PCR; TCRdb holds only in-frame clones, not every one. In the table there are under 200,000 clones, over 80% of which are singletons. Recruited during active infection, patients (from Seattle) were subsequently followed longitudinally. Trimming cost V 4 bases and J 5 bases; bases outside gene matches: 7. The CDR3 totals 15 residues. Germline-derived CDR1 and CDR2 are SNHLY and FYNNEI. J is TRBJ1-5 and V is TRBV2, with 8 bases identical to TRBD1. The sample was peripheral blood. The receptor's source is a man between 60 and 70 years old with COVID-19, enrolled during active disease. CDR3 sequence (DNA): TGTGCCAGCAGTGTATCTGGGACAGGCTATCAGCCCCAGCATTTT. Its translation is CASSVSGTGYQPQHF.